These T cell receptor beta chains were read from a single sample in a study of T-cell reconstitution after alpha-beta-depleted transplantation in children. TCRdb re-derived calls from the PCR reads in MiXCR, one entry per CDR3 protein. The sample holds approximately 6,200 distinct CDR3 sequences; 14% to 15% are singletons and the top ten take around 5.4%. This material consisted of PBMCs, taken before TCRalphabeta/CD19-depleted stem cell transplant. These receptors all come from a boy between 10 and 17 years old with acute lymphoblastic leukemia, due to receive a stem cell transplant. The CDR3 runs from the conserved cysteine through the conserved F or W. The D gene is left open where the match is weak. Clone size is stated in some rows and not others, as once, few, many or a class when expanded.

17 | TRBJ2-7 | TRBD2 | many | TRBV3-1 | CASCPGLAGYYYHEQYF | TGTGCCAGCTGCCCGGGGCTAGCGGGGTATTATTACCACGAGCAGTACTTC
14 | TRBJ2-7 | TRBD1 | many | TRBV7-3 | CASSSGDRGYEQYF | TGTGCCAGCAGCTCGGGGGACAGGGGCTACGAGCAGTACTTC
14 | TRBJ2-2 | NA | medium-sized | TRBV6-4 | CASSKDRGTGELFF | TGTGCCAGCAGTAAGGACCGTGGCACCGGGGAGCTGTTTTTT
15 | TRBJ1-2 | TRBD1 | many | TRBV28 | CASSSQGVASYGYTF | TGTGCCAGCAGTTCCCAGGGGGTCGCGAGCTATGGCTACACCTTC
14 | TRBJ1-5 | TRBD1 | many | TRBV7-2 | CASSSTGPNQPQHF | TGTGCCAGCAGTTCGACAGGGCCCAATCAGCCCCAGCATTTT
14 | TRBJ2-7 | NA | medium-sized | TRBV10-3 | CAISELGVSYEQYF | TGTGCCATCAGTGAGTTGGGGGTCTCCTACGAGCAGTACTTC
18 | TRBJ2-2 | TRBD2 | NA | TRBV4-1 | CVSSQSWTSGGASGGLFF | TGCGTCAGCAGCCAGTCCTGGACTAGCGGGGGGGCCTCAGGGGGGCTGTTTTTT
15 | TRBJ2-4 | NA | medium-sized | TRBV4-1 | CASSQVGTAKNIQYF | TGCGCCAGCAGCCAAGTCGGAACAGCCAAAAACATTCAGTACTTC
14 | TRBJ2-5 | NA | NA | TRBV19 | CASSILPGTETQYF | TGTGCCAGTAGTATACTTCCTGGCACGGAGACCCAGTACTTC
13 | TRBJ1-1 | NA | medium-sized | TRBV20-1 | CSAPGTVNTEAFF | TGCAGTGCCCCCGGGACGGTGAACACTGAAGCTTTCTTT
16 | TRBJ2-7 | NA | medium-sized | TRBV4-1 | CASSQVARTGNYEQYF | TGCGCCAGCAGCCAAGTGGCACGGACGGGGAACTACGAGCAGTACTTC
14 | TRBJ2-7 | NA | medium-sized | TRBV20-1 | CSDSGPIDSYEQYF | TGCAGTGACTCGGGACCGATAGACTCCTACGAGCAGTACTTC
17 | TRBJ2-1 | NA | medium-sized | TRBV4-3 | CASSQGGPPSSYNEQFF | TGCGCCAGCAGCCAAGGGGGACCGCCTAGCTCCTACAATGAGCAGTTCTTC
12 | TRBJ2-7 | NA | medium-sized | TRBV7-9 | CASSFRGWEQYF | TGTGCCAGCAGCTTTCGAGGGTGGGAGCAGTACTTC
17 | TRBJ2-7 | NA | NA | TRBV10-3 | CAISDRHLRWSSYEQYF | TGTGCCATCAGTGATCGTCACTTGAGGTGGAGCTCCTACGAGCAGTACTTC
12 | TRBJ1-1 | NA | medium-sized | TRBV30 | CACQRGQASAFF | TGTGCCTGCCAAAGGGGCCAAGCATCAGCTTTCTTT
12 | TRBJ1-1 | NA | few | TRBV9 | CASSPPNTEAFF | TGTGCCAGCAGCCCCCCAAACACTGAAGCTTTCTTT
16 | TRBJ2-1 | NA | many | TRBV5-1 | CASSLFPQGRYNEQFF | TGCGCCAGCAGCTTATTTCCCCAAGGGCGGTACAATGAGCAGTTCTTC
16 | TRBJ1-2 | TRBD1 | medium-sized | TRBV24-1 | CATSEPGQGARGGYTF | TGTGCCACCAGTGAGCCGGGACAGGGGGCGCGTGGTGGCTACACCTTC
14 | TRBJ2-3 | NA | NA | TRBV5-1 | CASCRDWEEDTQYF | TGCGCCAGCTGCCGGGACTGGGAGGAGGATACACAGTATTTT
14 | TRBJ2-1 | NA | medium-sized | TRBV7-2 | CASSQGWGYNEQFF | TGTGCCAGCAGCCAGGGGTGGGGATACAATGAGCAGTTCTTC
15 | TRBJ2-2 | NA | medium-sized | TRBV15 | CATSRDLVVTGELFF | TGTGCCACCAGCAGAGATTTAGTAGTGACCGGGGAGCTGTTTTTT
12 | TRBJ1-3 | NA | medium-sized | TRBV7-2 | CASSRDGNTIYF | TGTGCCAGCAGCAGAGATGGAAACACCATATATTTT